Below, 23 T cell receptor beta chains from the same sample are listed, as sequenced in a study of shared clonotypes between healthy human individuals. TCRdb's copy holds only in-frame clones and misses some; the assay was immunoSEQ multiplex PCR. This sample carries roughly 2 million clones, approximately 95% of them seen once, and the ten largest clones take 0.1% to 0.15%. The sample consisted of naive CD4+ T cells sorted from blood. Subset here: CD45RA+ positively selected. All receptors derive from a man younger than 35 in good health.

The chain is built from TRBV2 and TRBJ1-1; perhaps TRBD1 as D (5 bases). V gave up 2 bases and J gave up 1 base, with 11 bases separating them. CDR1 SNHLY and CDR2 FYNNEI come from the germline V gene. The CDR3 covers 15 residues. The CDR3 sequence: CASSEQGGRNTEAFF. CDR3 DNA sequence: TGTGCCAGCAGTGAACAGGGCGGGAGGAACACTGAAGCTTTCTTT.

The V call is TRBV7-2, the J call TRBJ2-5; no reliable D call. The CDR3 totals 14 residues. CDR1 is SGHTA and CDR2 is FQGNSA in the germline V gene. V dropped 1 base and J dropped 2 bases, with 8 bases sitting between them. The CDR3 nucleotides are TGTGCCAGCAGCTTAGTTTGGGTTCAAGAGACCCAGTACTTC. This codes for CASSLVWVQETQYF.

Written as DNA, the CDR3 is TGCGCCAGCAGATGGGGCGCCCAGACCCAGTACTTC. It codes for CASRWGAQTQYF. The chain couples TRBV5-1 to TRBJ2-5, with D possibly matching TRBD1 (5 bases). CDR1 SGHRS and CDR2 YFSETQ come from the germline V gene. The V gene lost 5 bases and the J gene lost 6 bases, with 11 bases spanning the gap. This CDR3 has 12 residues.

The genes are TRBV28 and TRBJ1-1; 10 bases fit TRBD1. Germline V gives CDR1 MDHEN, CDR2 SYDVKM. CDR3 length: 12 amino acids. After removal of 4 bases from V and 10 bases from J, the junction contained 3 bases not matched to a gene. CDR3 DNA sequence: TGTGCCAGCAGTTCAAGGACAGGGGGAGCTTTCTTT. Protein product: CASSSRTGGAFF.

The CDR3 reads CASSARGGNTDTQYF. The CDR3 nucleotides read TGTGCCAGCAGTGCGCGGGGGGGGAACACAGATACGCAGTATTTT. The gene calls are TRBV6-1 and TRBJ2-3; the match to TRBD2 covers 9 bases. Germline V gene data show CDR1 as MNHNS and CDR2 as SASEGT. There are 15 residues in the CDR3. Losses at the gene ends were 4 bases for V and 2 bases for J; bases not matched to a gene: 4.

A remark on this clone: Distinct nucleotide sequences in the sample also encode this CDR3. The rearrangement joins TRBV7-9 to TRBJ2-3; D uncertain. The CDR3 has 14 amino acids. Germline-derived CDR1 and CDR2 are SEHNR and FQNEAQ (reference sequence). Trimming shortened V by 2 bases and J by 0 bases, and 6 bases separated the two germline ends. This chain's CDR3 is CASSLTTSTDTQYF. In DNA form, the CDR3 reads TGTGCCAGCAGCTTAACAACCAGCACAGATACGCAGTATTTT.

V and J are TRBV28 and TRBJ2-5; 9 bases are a match to TRBD1. Germline CDR1 is MDHEN and CDR2 is SYDVKM. Trimming removed 4 bases from V and 4 bases from J; junction bases left unmatched: 10. This CDR3 is built from 16 residues. In nucleotides, the CDR3 is TGTGCCAGCAGTTCCTATCCGGGACAGGGTGGAGAGACCCAGTACTTC. This codes for CASSSYPGQGGETQYF. The whole variable domain, remainder taken from reference TRBV28 and TRBJ2-5, is DVKVTQSSRYLVKRTGEKVFLECVQDMDHENMFWYRQDPGLGLRLIYFSYDVKMKEKGDIPEGYSVSREKKERFSLILESASTNQTSMYLCASSSYPGQGGETQYFGPGTRLLVL.

The chain uses TRBV5-1 and TRBJ2-1, with 10 positions matching TRBD1. The CDR3 is 15 amino acids. After removal of 5 bases from V and 6 bases from J, the junction contained 8 bases not matched to a gene. Germline CDR1 and CDR2: SGHRS and YFSETQ. The DNA for the CDR3 is TGCGCCAGCAGAGCACCCGGGACAGGGGTCAATGAGCAGTTCTTC. It specifies CASRAPGTGVNEQFF. The variable domain in full, with the rest retrieved from reference TRBV5-1 and TRBJ2-1, is KAGVTQTPRYLIKTRGQQVTLSCSPISGHRSVSWYQQTPGQGLQFLFEYFSETQRNKGNFPGRFSGRQFSNSRSEMNVSTLELGDSALYLCASRAPGTGVNEQFFGPGTRLTVL.

The CDR3 protein is CAWSKGPDTQYF. The CDR3 DNA reads TGTGCCTGGAGTAAGGGGCCAGATACGCAGTATTTT. The gene calls are TRBV30 and TRBJ2-3, with a weak D call TRBD1 (5 bases). The germline CDR1 and CDR2 sequences are GTSNPN and SVGIG (reference sequence). The CDR3 runs 12 residues. V lost 2 bases to trimming and J lost 4 bases, with 7 bases between them.

The V call is TRBV5-1, the J call TRBJ2-7; weak D call: TRBD2 (5 bases). Germline V gene lookup returns CDR1 SGHRS and CDR2 YFSETQ. The CDR3 runs 14 residues. Trimming left V 1 base short and J 4 bases short, with 12 bases between. This CDR3 is CASSLSSVQYEQYF. The CDR3 region has the DNA TGCGCCAGCAGCTTGAGTAGCGTCCAATACGAGCAGTACTTC.

V gene TRBV2 combines with J gene TRBJ2-4, with D perhaps matching TRBD1 (5 bases). The CDR3 totals 13 residues. The germline CDR1 and CDR2 sequences are SNHLY and FYNNEI. V gave up 6 bases and J gave up 5 bases, with 11 bases separating them. CDR3 sequence (DNA): TGTGCCAGCAGCAGGGTTAATCAAAACATTCAGTACTTC. Amino acids: CASSRVNQNIQYF.

Of note for this clone: This CDR3 is also generated by other DNA sequences in the sample. The chain recombines TRBV2 with TRBJ2-7, with no clear D. CDR1 is SNHLY and CDR2 is FYNNEI in the germline V gene. The germline V and J ends were trimmed by 6 bases and 0 bases, with 9 bases remaining between them. This CDR3 is 13 amino acids long. Here the CDR3 DNA reads TGTGCCAGCAGGACTTCGGGCTCCTACGAGCAGTACTTC. Translation: CASRTSGSYEQYF.

The chain links TRBV7-2 to TRBJ2-7, with D possibly matching TRBD1 (5 bases). The CDR3 is 13 residues long. Looked up from germline, CDR1 is SGHTA and CDR2 is FQGNSA. V lost 7 bases, J lost 0 bases, and 10 bases lay in between. The CDR3 is CASTYRSSYEQYF. The DNA for the CDR3 is TGTGCCAGCACCTACAGGAGCTCCTACGAGCAGTACTTC.

With regard to this clone: A single base separates this from a much larger clone, so it may be a read error. J is TRBJ2-3 and V is TRBV2; TRBD2 matches at 8 bases. J lost 4 bases, V lost 4 bases, and 4 bases had no gene match. Germline CDR1 and CDR2: SNHLY and FYNNEI. The CDR3 is 14 residues long. CDR3 DNA: TGTGCCAGCAGTGTCGGGGGGGCCCCAGATACGCAGTATTTT. Translation: CASSVGGAPDTQYF.

Comments on this clone: The sample contains more than one DNA sequence encoding this CDR3. The V and J genes are TRBV15 and TRBJ1-6; a possible D gene is TRBD1 (6 bases). CDR1 and CDR2 (germline): LNHNV, YYDKDF (reference sequence). V lost 3 bases to trimming and J lost 5 bases, with 8 bases between them. This CDR3 has 14 amino acids. The DNA for the CDR3 is TGTGCCACCAGCAGGGGACAAGATAATTCACCCCTCCACTTT. Translation: CATSRGQDNSPLHF.

With respect to this clone: This CDR3 is also generated by other DNA sequences in the sample. The chain combines TRBV5-1 with TRBJ2-7, with D tentatively TRBD1 (5 bases). Per germline, CDR1 SGHRS and CDR2 YFSETQ. CDR3 size: 14 residues. V lost 0 bases and J lost 1, with 8 bases in between. The CDR3: CASSLGQGSYEQYF. DNA of the CDR3: TGCGCCAGCAGCTTGGGGCAGGGTTCCTACGAGCAGTACTTC.

This rearrangement joins TRBV14 to TRBJ2-3; D may be TRBD1 (5 bases). This CDR3 has 13 residues. V lost 4 bases to trimming and J lost 4 bases, with 9 bases between them. The V gene's germline CDR1 is SGHDN and CDR2 FVKESK. CDR3 sequence (DNA): TGTGCCAGCAGCCCACCCAGGGCAGATACGCAGTATTTT. As protein: CASSPPRADTQYF.

The chain joins TRBV19 to TRBJ1-4; a possible D gene is TRBD1 (5 bases). This CDR3 comprises 17 residues. The V and J ends lost 6 bases and 0 bases respectively, with 17 bases between them. Germline values: CDR1 LNHDA, CDR2 SQIVND (reference sequence). The CDR3: CASRGPGQKATNEKLFF. Written as DNA, the CDR3 is TGTGCCAGTAGGGGACCGGGGCAGAAAGCAACTAATGAAAAACTGTTTTTT.

The genes are TRBV18 and TRBJ1-1, with 9 bases identical to TRBD1. There are 15 residues in the CDR3. Germline CDR1 and CDR2: KGHSH and LQKENI. The V and J ends lost 1 base and 5 bases, in that order; junction bases with no gene match: 5. CDR3 nucleotide sequence: TGTGCCAGCTCACCACGGTTGACAGGGGGAACTGAAGCTTTCTTT. It translates to CASSPRLTGGTEAFF.

This chain links TRBV14 with TRBJ1-1, with D perhaps TRBD1 (5 bases). CDR1 and CDR2 from the germline V gene are SGHDN and FVKESK. V dropped 3 bases and J dropped 9 bases, with 17 bases sitting between them. The CDR3 length is 14 residues. CDR3 DNA sequence: TGTGCCAGCAGCCACCGACAGTCTGGGACCAAAGCTTTCTTT. Amino acids: CASSHRQSGTKAFF.

The J gene is TRBJ1-2, the V gene TRBV30, with a tentative D call TRBD1 (5 bases). The CDR3 runs to 13 residues. V lost 3 bases and J lost 6, with 14 bases in between. Germline assignment: CDR1 GTSNPN and CDR2 SVGIG (reference sequence). CDR3 coding DNA: TGTGCCTGGAGCGACTCCCCAGGGAATGGCTACACCTTC. Translating it yields CAWSDSPGNGYTF.

The chain has TRBV27 and TRBJ2-3; no clear D gene. V was shortened by 5 bases and J by 4 bases, with 7 bases between the two germline ends. Per germline, CDR1 MNHEY and CDR2 SMNVEV (reference sequence). This CDR3 is built from 12 residues. This CDR3 is CASSSISDTQYF. CDR3 sequence (DNA): TGTGCCAGCAGTAGTATTTCAGATACGCAGTATTTT.

The rearrangement links TRBV4-1 to TRBJ2-5, with TRBD2 as a possible D gene (6 bases). The CDR3 has 14 residues. CDR1 is MGHRA, CDR2 YSYEKL, per germline. V lost 4 bases to trimming and J lost 4 bases, with 13 bases between them. The DNA for the CDR3 is TGCGCCAGCAGCCTAGCGGTCTTGGGAGAGACCCAGTACTTC. Its protein product is CASSLAVLGETQYF.